This TCR beta chain was identified during a study of control samples from healthy donors and cancer patients. Profiled with immunoSEQ multiplex PCR; TCRdb holds only in-frame clones, not every one. This table holds about 100,000 clones, more than 75% found once. From germline, CDR1 is GTSNPN and CDR2 SVGIG (reference sequence). The ends were cut back, 1 base at V and 9 bases at J, with 4 bases in the middle. The CDR3 is 11 residues long. There are a few counts of this clone. V is TRBV30 and J is TRBJ1-6, with D unresolved. Sequences were obtained from blood. The receptor was derived from a woman aged 50 to 60 in good health. CDR3 DNA: TGTGCCTGGAGTGGGAGTTCACCCCTCCACTTT. Translation gives CAWSGSSPLHF. Filled out from reference TRBV30 and TRBJ1-6, the complete variable domain reads SQTIHQWPATLVQPVGSPLSLECTVEGTSNPNLYWYRQAAGRGLQLLFYSVGIGQISSEVPQNLSASRPQDRQFILSSKKLLLSDSGFYLCAWSGSSPLHFGNGTRLTVT.